This note documents a single TCR beta chain sequence. The antigen is unknown. This record belongs to a study of CD8 T cells in Susac syndrome. Germline loops: CDR1 MNHEY, CDR2 SVGEGT. The V gene lost 6 bases and the J gene lost 4 bases, with 12 bases spanning the gap. CDR3 size: 13 residues. The authors reverse transcribed roughly 0.5 to 1 ug RNA with random hexamers. From the immunoSEQ multiplex PCR reads, TCRdb called clonotypes with MiXCR, one entry per CDR3 protein. The profile shows 75,000 to 95,000 distinct CDR3 sequences, roughly nine tenths of them singletons. Study-wide results and limits: Regarding the TCR sequencing and HLA analysis, the study admitted that a relatively small number of individuals were involved.

The CD8+ and CD4+ T cells were isolated magnetically using a negative isolation approach, whereas the TEMRA cells were enriched by FACS. Input material: CD8+ T cells from PBMCs. The chain uses TRBV6-2 or TRBV6-3 and TRBJ1-2, with D tentatively TRBD1 (5 bases). This TCR came from a human donor with multiple sclerosis. This CDR3 is CASRQDISYGYTF. Written as DNA, the CDR3 is TGTGCCAGCAGACAGGACATTTCCTATGGCTACACCTTC.